This T cell receptor beta chain was profiled in a study of CD8+ T cells in alopecia areata. This clone was counted a single time. Treatment meaning: oral pan-JAK inhibitor, 5-10 mg twice daily. As the sequencing template, cDNA was produced by extracting RNA and reverse transcribing it. TCRdb's table, derived via immunoSEQ multiplex PCR, lists solely in-frame clones and lacks some. The sample carries 200,000 to 250,000 clones, more than 55% recorded once. The CDR3 is 17 residues long. Germline loops: CDR1 SQVTM, CDR2 ANQGSEA. The TCR was taken from a human donor with alopecia areata. Here the sequenced sample was CD4+ T cells sorted from blood, taken around week 42, from a patient treated with tofacitinib. V usage is TRBV29-1 and J usage is TRBJ2-3; D may be TRBD1 (7 bases). CDR3 loop: CILHMIGRGQNTDTQYF. The CDR3 region has the DNA TGCATCCTACACATGATCGGGCGGGGACAGAACACAGATACGCAGTATTTT.